This T cell receptor (beta chain) was recorded in a study of T-cell reconstitution after alpha-beta-depleted transplantation in children. Study-wide findings and caveats: From newly produced T cells came most of the T-cell counts and diversity one year after transplant.

V was cut by 0 bases and J by 7 bases, with 15 bases left in between. CDR1 is LNHNV and CDR2 is YYDKDF in the germline V gene (reference sequence). CDR3 length equals 15 residues. As it was prepared, the TCRbeta library received unique molecular identifiers. TCRdb recomputed calls from the PCR reads with MiXCR, one row per CDR3 protein. The top ten clones hold approximately 30% of a sample with about 980,000 distinct CDR3 sequences, under 30% of them seen once. This clonotype was picked up a small number of times. What it binds is unknown. This specimen was PBMCs, mostly from graft donor cells, taken 360 days after TCRalphabeta/CD19-depleted stem cell transplant. The clonotype was recovered from a boy younger than two who had a stem cell transplant for SCID, so the T cells may come from the graft donor. The V and J genes are TRBV15 and TRBJ1-2; D is undetermined. This CDR3 reads CATSRERGRFGGYTF. CDR3 DNA: TGTGCCACCAGCAGAGAAAGAGGGAGGTTTGGTGGCTACACCTTC. The full variable domain, completed using reference TRBV15 and TRBJ1-2, is DAMVIQNPRYQVTQFGKPVTLSCSQTLNHNVMYWYQQKSSQAPKLLFHYYDKDFNNEADTPDNFQSRRPNTSFCFLDIRSPGLGDTAMYLCATSRERGRFGGYTFGSGTRLTVV.